The T cell receptor (beta chain) described here comes from a study of cytomegalovirus exposure and HLA in healthy donors. Study-level points and caveats: CMV antigen specificity was confirmed in vitro for a few CMV-associated chains. What a later analysis showed was that several of the most significant clusters appeared linked to common viral pathogens.

Concerning this clone itself: Its target is not known.

The PCR employed 60 Vbeta primers together with 13 Jbeta primers. Sequenced by immunoSEQ multiplex PCR; TCRdb stores in-frame clones only, minus some. Here the sample spans around 140,000 clones, approximately 86% being singletons. This sequence was found in a woman between 40 and 50 years old in good health and CMV-seronegative. The sequenced sample consisted of PBMCs.

The DNA for the CDR3 is TGTGCCAGCAGCCCCGGGACAGGGGGGATTGCCACAACTAATGAAAAACTGTTTTTT. It translates to CASSPGTGGIATTNEKLFF. This chain links TRBV7-9 with TRBJ1-4; 11 nucleotides line up with TRBD1. The CDR3 contains 19 residues. The germline V gene has CDR1 SEHNR and CDR2 FQNEAQ (reference sequence). V trimming: 5 bases; J trimming: 0 bases; junction bases outside the gene matches: 11. The variable domain in full, completed from reference TRBV7-9 and TRBJ1-4, reads DTGVSQNPRHKITKRGQNVTFRCDPISEHNRLYWYRQTLGQGPEFLTYFQNEAQLEKSRLLSDRFSAERPKGSFSTLEIQRTEQGDSAMYLCASSPGTGGIATTNEKLFFGSGTQLSVL.